The 17 T cell receptor beta chains listed next were all sequenced from one sample in a study of CD8 T cells in Susac syndrome. Random hexamers served to reverse transcribe about 0.45 to 1 ug RNA. TCRdb itself ran the immunoSEQ multiplex PCR reads through MiXCR, one entry per CDR3 protein. The repertoire consists of roughly 170,000 distinct CDR3 sequences, with approximately 94% occurring once and the leading ten covering roughly 0.1%. The specimen was CD4+ T cells from PBMCs. The receptors here all came from a human donor with multiple sclerosis.

The chain employs TRBV3-1 and TRBJ1-5; D is unresolved. This CDR3 has 13 residues. Germline values: CDR1 LGHDT, CDR2 YNNKEL (reference sequence). Trimming stripped 1 base from V and 15 bases from J, with 16 bases between. DNA of the CDR3: TGTGCCAGCAGCCAAGGGGGAGGCAGAGCGTCGCATTTT. Translating gives CASSQGGGRASHF. Together with reference TRBV3-1 and TRBJ1-5, the CDR3 gives the full variable domain: DTAVSQTPKYLVTQMGNDKSIKCEQNLGHDTMYWYKQDSKKFLKIMFSYNNKELIINETVPNRFSPKSPDKAHLNLHINSLELGDSAVYFCASSQGGGRASHFGDGTRLSIL.

The chain couples TRBV20-1 to TRBJ1-5; perhaps TRBD1 as D (5 bases). This CDR3 has 14 amino acids. Germline loops: CDR1 DFQATT, CDR2 SNEGSKA (reference sequence). The V gene lost 5 bases and the J gene lost 1 base, with 12 bases spanning the gap. CDR3 protein: CSAAPGMSNQPQHF. The CDR3 region has the DNA TGCAGTGCTGCCCCAGGGATGAGCAATCAGCCCCAGCATTTT.

This clonotype was seen just once. V gene TRBV12-3 or TRBV12-4 combines with J gene TRBJ2-1; 9 positions match TRBD1. V lost 6 bases to trimming and J lost 7 bases; unmatched junction nucleotides: 10. This CDR3 spans 15 amino acids. The CDR3 loop is CASSSGTGTSNEQFF. The CDR3 region has the DNA TGTGCCAGCAGCTCCGGGACAGGGACATCGAATGAGCAGTTCTTC.

The chain couples TRBV18 to TRBJ1-3, with TRBD1 as a possible D gene (5 bases). CDR3 length: 16 residues. Deletions cut 3 bases from V and 2 bases from J, with 14 bases between. The V gene's germline CDR1 is KGHSH and CDR2 LQKENI. Written as DNA, the CDR3 is TGTGCCAGCTCACCGCGGGAGGGGTCAGCTGGAAACACCATATATTTT. It yields the protein CASSPREGSAGNTIYF.

J is TRBJ2-7 and V is TRBV5-1; 7 bases are shared with TRBD1. Germline-derived CDR1 and CDR2 are SGHRS and YFSETQ. V dropped 2 bases and J dropped 2; count of bases not matched to a gene: 1. This CDR3 has 13 residues. The CDR3 DNA reads as TGCGCCAGCAGCTTCGGACAGGCCTACGAGCAGTACTTC. Translated: CASSFGQAYEQYF.

The chain combines TRBV5-1 with TRBJ2-7; D gene unclear. V was cut by 5 bases and J by 6 bases, with 21 bases left in between. The CDR3 extends over 15 amino acids. Germline assignment: CDR1 SGHRS and CDR2 YFSETQ. The CDR3 sequence: CASRNEPAGVGEQYF. The CDR3, as DNA: TGCGCCAGCAGGAATGAGCCGGCAGGAGTGGGCGAGCAGTACTTC.

V usage is TRBV25-1 and J usage is TRBJ2-7; 8 bases fit TRBD1. With V trimmed by 2 bases and J by 2 bases, 2 bases remained unmatched. This CDR3 has 14 residues. CDR1 is MGHDK, CDR2 SYGVNS, per germline. As DNA, the CDR3 is TGTGCCAGCAGTGAAGGGACAGGCCCCTACGAGCAGTACTTC. It translates to CASSEGTGPYEQYF.

This chain connects TRBV5-1 to TRBJ2-5; D is unclear. Germline CDR1 and CDR2: SGHRS and YFSETQ. The length of the CDR3 is 15 residues. V dropped 1 base and J dropped 4 bases, with 14 bases sitting between them. Written as DNA, the CDR3 is TGCGCCAGCAGCTTGATGGACGGAACGGTAGAGACCCAGTACTTC. Translation: CASSLMDGTVETQYF. Complete variable domain (other parts from reference TRBV5-1 and TRBJ2-5): KAGVTQTPRYLIKTRGQQVTLSCSPISGHRSVSWYQQTPGQGLQFLFEYFSETQRNKGNFPGRFSGRQFSNSRSEMNVSTLELGDSALYLCASSLMDGTVETQYFGPGTRLLVL.

The chain employs TRBV5-1 and TRBJ2-1; D may be TRBD2 (5 bases). Germline V lookup: CDR1 SGHRS, CDR2 YFSETQ. This CDR3 spans 15 amino acids. The V end was cut by 4 bases, the J end by 4 bases, with 15 bases between. The CDR3 nucleotides are TGCGCCAGCAGCATGCCGGGAAGAGTATACAATGAGCAGTTCTTC. It codes for CASSMPGRVYNEQFF.

The chain is built from TRBV7-9 and TRBJ2-1; possible D gene TRBD2, 6 bases. Trimming shortened V by 5 bases and J by 2 bases, and 19 bases separated the two germline ends. The CDR3 covers 17 residues. Germline V gene lookup returns CDR1 SEHNR and CDR2 FQNEAQ (reference sequence). CDR3 coding DNA: TGTGCCAGCAGCGTATTACCGGGACTGGGAGCCTACAATGAGCAGTTCTTC. Translating gives CASSVLPGLGAYNEQFF. Based on the CDR3 plus reference TRBV7-9 and TRBJ2-1, the full variable domain is DTGVSQNPRHKITKRGQNVTFRCDPISEHNRLYWYRQTLGQGPEFLTYFQNEAQLEKSRLLSDRFSAERPKGSFSTLEIQRTEQGDSAMYLCASSVLPGLGAYNEQFFGPGTRLTVL.

The J gene is TRBJ1-5, the V gene TRBV28, with 9 positions matching TRBD1. Germline V gives CDR1 MDHEN, CDR2 SYDVKM. Trimming cost V 6 bases and J 2 bases; bases outside gene matches: 17. This CDR3 contains 19 residues. Written as DNA, the CDR3 is TGTGCCAGCAGCCCCCCCCGGGACAGGGATAGACTAGGCAATCAGCCCCAGCATTTT. It is translated as CASSPPRDRDRLGNQPQHF. Based on the CDR3 plus reference TRBV28 and TRBJ1-5, the full variable domain is DVKVTQSSRYLVKRTGEKVFLECVQDMDHENMFWYRQDPGLGLRLIYFSYDVKMKEKGDIPEGYSVSREKKERFSLILESASTNQTSMYLCASSPPRDRDRLGNQPQHFGDGTRLSIL.

The genes are TRBV7-2 and TRBJ2-3; D not certain. Germline V gene sequence: CDR1 SGHTA, CDR2 FQGNSA. The CDR3 has 13 residues. The V gene lost 5 bases and the J gene lost 3 bases, with 9 bases spanning the gap. CDR3: CASSPRFTDTQYF. CDR3 in DNA: TGTGCCAGCAGCCCGCGCTTTACAGATACGCAGTATTTT.

The chain has TRBV10-1 and TRBJ2-3; 10 nucleotides match TRBD1. From germline, CDR1 is WNHNN and CDR2 SYGVQD (reference sequence). This CDR3 region has 16 residues. V lost 2 bases and J lost 4; bases outside the gene matches: 6. The CDR3 loop reads CASSEAGTGESDTQYF. DNA of the CDR3: TGCGCCAGCAGTGAGGCCGGGACAGGGGAATCAGATACGCAGTATTTT.

The chain recombines TRBV2 with TRBJ2-1; TRBD2 is a possible D gene (5 bases). Trimming took off 6 bases at V and 3 bases at J, with 9 bases between the two ends. Germline lookup yields CDR1 SNHLY and CDR2 FYNNEI. This CDR3 spans 13 amino acids. The CDR3 region is CASRDGDYNEQFF. CDR3 bases: TGTGCCAGCAGGGACGGGGACTACAATGAGCAGTTCTTC.

This clonotype was detected a few times. J is TRBJ2-1 and V is TRBV7-2, with D unclear. Trimming removed 0 bases at V and 9 bases at J, with 9 bases between. This CDR3 region has 13 residues. Germline V gene data show CDR1 as SGHTA and CDR2 as FQGNSA. This CDR3 is CASSLARAREQFF. CDR3 nucleotide sequence: TGTGCCAGCAGCTTAGCTCGAGCCCGTGAGCAGTTCTTC.

The table lists this clonotype with a count of one. The gene calls are TRBV6-5 and TRBJ2-7; 10 nucleotides align to TRBD2. Unmatched junction bases numbered 5, after V lost 4 bases and J lost 2 bases. This CDR3 is built from 15 residues. In germline, CDR1 is MNHEY, CDR2 SVGAGI. The CDR3 DNA follows: TGTGCCAGCAGTTTGACAGCGGGGGGGCCCTACGAGCAGTACTTC. Translated, it gives CASSLTAGGPYEQYF.

The rearrangement links TRBV6-1 to TRBJ1-2; 11 bases line up with TRBD1. The J segment lost 5 bases and the V segment lost 10 bases, leaving 6 bases of the junction unmatched. Per germline, CDR1 MNHNS and CDR2 SASEGT. This CDR3 region has 13 residues. CDR3 region: CATGQGAPYGYTF. The CDR3 DNA reads TGTGCCACCGGACAGGGGGCCCCTTATGGCTACACCTTC.